Reported below is one TCR beta chain. The antigen is not known. The data are from a study of cytomegalovirus exposure and HLA in healthy donors. Regarding the study as a whole: A few V segments could not be told apart, such as TRBV6-2 and TRBV6-3, and were left out. Analyses of presence/absence relied on an assumption of roughly uniform sequencing depth across donors. 164 TCR beta chains were listed as cytomegalovirus-associated.

Trimming removed 4 bases at V and 5 bases at J, with 16 bases between. The germline V gene has CDR1 SGHRS and CDR2 YFSETQ. This CDR3 contains 14 residues. The PCR ran on 60 Vbeta and 13 Jbeta primers. TCRdb's copy holds only in-frame clones and misses some; the assay was immunoSEQ multiplex PCR. The sample shows approximately 170,000 clones, roughly 80% of them seen only once. This chain joins TRBV5-1 and TRBJ2-7; TRBD1 might be the D (5 bases). This clonotype was obtained from a male donor in good health and CMV-seronegative. Sequencing used PBMCs. The chain's CDR3 is CASSGLTRGDEQYF. CDR3 nucleotide sequence: TGCGCCAGCAGCGGCCTGACAAGGGGCGACGAGCAGTACTTC.